This TCR beta chain was found in a study of blood T cell repertoires in COVID-19. In the study overall: Donors in the United States, Italy and Spain gave samples during acute or convalescent COVID-19.

Original handling: By means of reference gene primer amplification, nucleated cell counts were estimated. Repertoires were generated with immunoSEQ multiplex PCR, while TCRdb's copy carries only in-frame clones and drops some. For V, J and clone size, that table is used; D and trimming come from the DNA. The sample holds 55,000 to 80,000 clones, roughly 83% seen once. The TCR was taken from a woman of 80 years or more with acute or convalescent COVID-19. The source material was peripheral blood.

This CDR3 reads CSVEGTGGHEQFF. The CDR3 nucleotides read TGCAGCGTTGAAGGGACAGGAGGCCATGAGCAGTTCTTC. The gene calls are TRBV29-1 and TRBJ2-1; 7 bases align to TRBD1. Unmatched junction bases numbered 5, after V lost 1 base and J lost 8 bases. CDR1 SQVTM and CDR2 ANQGSEA come from the germline V gene. CDR3 length: 13 amino acids.